This T cell receptor (beta chain) was observed in a study of control samples from healthy donors and cancer patients. Produced via immunoSEQ multiplex PCR; TCRdb's table is partial and in-frame only. The repertoire holds roughly 120,000 clones, with approximately 90% as singletons. As to this clone: Additional DNA sequences in this sample encode the identical CDR3.

Sequencing used blood. This clonotype originated in a man under 40 in good health.

The CDR3 sequence: CAWSVPGAGNTIYF. The CDR3 DNA reads TGTGCCTGGAGTGTACCGGGGGCTGGAAACACCATATATTTT. The chain employs TRBV30 and TRBJ1-3; a possible D gene is TRBD1 (5 bases). The germline V gene encodes CDR1 GTSNPN and CDR2 SVGIG (reference sequence). V lost 0 bases to trimming and J lost 2 bases, with 8 bases between them. This CDR3 is 14 amino acids long. Using reference TRBV30 and TRBJ1-3 for the parts outside the CDR3, the full variable domain is SQTIHQWPATLVQPVGSPLSLECTVEGTSNPNLYWYRQAAGRGLQLLFYSVGIGQISSEVPQNLSASRPQDRQFILSSKKLLLSDSGFYLCAWSVPGAGNTIYFGEGSWLTVV.